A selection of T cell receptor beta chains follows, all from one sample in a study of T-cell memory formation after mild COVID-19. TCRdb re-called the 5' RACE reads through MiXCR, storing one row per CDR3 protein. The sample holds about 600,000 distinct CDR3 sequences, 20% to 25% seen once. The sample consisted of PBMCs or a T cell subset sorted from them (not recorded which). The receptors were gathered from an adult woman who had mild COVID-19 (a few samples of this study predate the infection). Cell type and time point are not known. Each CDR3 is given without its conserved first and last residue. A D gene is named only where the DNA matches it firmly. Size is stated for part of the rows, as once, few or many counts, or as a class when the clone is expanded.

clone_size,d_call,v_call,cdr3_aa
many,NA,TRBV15,ATSRDGEGRSPLH
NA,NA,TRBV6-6,ASSYDGASEAF
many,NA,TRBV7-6,ASSIRDVNTGANVLT
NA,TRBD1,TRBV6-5,ASSYQGVGPQH
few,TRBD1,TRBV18,ASSHGQGADEQY
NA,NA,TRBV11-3,ASSLARVTEAF
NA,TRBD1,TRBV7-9,ASSLTGEEGYT
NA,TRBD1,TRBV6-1,ASRDDRAIPSGNTIY
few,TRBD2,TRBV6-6,ASSPLSGRGTDTQY
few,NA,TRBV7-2,ASSAFEQF
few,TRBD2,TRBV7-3,ASSRSGRAFETQY
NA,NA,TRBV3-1,ASSHGTGEWEQY
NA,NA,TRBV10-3,AISESWPTSGQPQH